The 27 T cell receptor beta chains reported below all come from one sample, sequenced in a study of regulatory T cells in long-lasting Graves disease. The sample's time point: newly diagnosed GD, antithyroid drugs for less than 3 months. Following extraction of RNA from PBMCs, that RNA was used to make the TCR library. With iRepertoire HTBI primers and Arm-PCR of CDR3 regions, TCR beta libraries were built. TCRdb reprocessed the multiplex PCR reads with MiXCR, giving one entry per CDR3 protein. Among approximately 480,000 distinct CDR3 sequences listed, about a sixth were seen once. This same sample was also taken into another study, of T cells in Graves' hyperthyroidism and ophthalmopathy.

The sample was peripheral blood mononuclear cells (PBMCs), taken at new diagnosis, from a patient treated with antithyroid drugs. The source of these receptors is a man between 40 and 49 years old with Graves disease.

The chain couples TRBV19 to TRBJ1-1; D uncertain. This CDR3 contains 14 residues. Trimming pared 2 bases from V and 1 base from J, leaving 8 bases between. Looked up from germline, CDR1 is LNHDA and CDR2 is SQIVND (reference sequence). CDR3 region: CASSIITGNTEAFF. The CDR3 coding sequence is TGTGCCAGTAGTATAATAACGGGGAACACTGAAGCTTTCTTT. Filled out from reference TRBV19 and TRBJ1-1, the complete variable domain reads DGGITQSPKYLFRKEGQNVTLSCEQNLNHDAMYWYRQDPGQGLRLIYYSQIVNDFQKGDIAEGYSVSREKKESFPLTVTSAQKNPTAFYLCASSIITGNTEAFFGQGTRLTVV.

At least ten counts were recorded for this clonotype. This chain uses TRBV10-2 with TRBJ2-5, with D perhaps matching TRBD1 (5 bases). The CDR3 is 12 residues long. Germline V gives CDR1 WSHSY, CDR2 SAAADI. V lost 4 bases to trimming and J lost 4 bases, with 7 bases between them. In nucleotides, the CDR3 is TGCGCCAGCAGTGGACAGATAGAGACCCAGTACTTC. It is translated as CASSGQIETQYF.

This sequence joins TRBV12-3 or TRBV12-4 and TRBJ2-7, with 14 bases fitting TRBD2. The CDR3 sequence is 18 residues long. V dropped 4 bases and J dropped 2; count of bases not matched to a gene: 10. The DNA of the CDR3 is TGTGCCAGCAGTTCGGGGACTAGCGGGGGATATTTCCCCTACGAGCAGTACTTC. This encodes CASSSGTSGGYFPYEQYF.

Comments on this clonotype: A much bigger clone sits one base away, suggesting this may be a read error. This chain joins TRBV6-1 and TRBJ2-5, with TRBD1 as a possible D gene (6 bases). The germline V gene has CDR1 MNHNS and CDR2 SASEGT. There are 14 residues in the CDR3. The CDR3, as DNA: TGTGCCACCGATACAGGGTCGCATCAAGGGACCCAGTACTTC. Residues: CATDTGSHQGTQYF.

This clonotype has a count of ten or more. Written as DNA, the CDR3 is TGCAGTGCTAGAGACTGGGCCTCTATCGGGACCCAGTACTTC. It encodes CSARDWASIGTQYF. The chain combines TRBV20-1 with TRBJ2-5; D is uncertain. CDR3 length: 14 amino acids. CDR1 is DFQATT, CDR2 SNEGSKA, per germline (reference sequence). V gave up 0 bases and J gave up 7 bases, with 15 bases separating them.

The CDR3 nucleotides read TGCGCCAGCAGTTGGACGGTTAACTACGAGCAGTACTTC. Encoded protein: CASSWTVNYEQYF. J is TRBJ2-7 and V is TRBV4-1; D ambiguous. Per the germline V gene, CDR1 is MGHRA and CDR2 is YSYEKL. The V end lost 6 bases, the J end lost 3 bases, and 12 bases lay between the germline ends. The CDR3 spans 13 residues.

The V call is TRBV24-1, the J call TRBJ1-2, with a tentative D call TRBD1 (5 bases). The V gene's germline CDR1 is KGHDR and CDR2 SFDVKD. This CDR3 spans 15 amino acids. With 4 bases removed from V and 6 bases from J, the gap between germline ends came to 17 bases. Here the CDR3 DNA reads TGTGCCACCAGTGACCGCGGGGACCTCAGGGATGGCTACACCTTC. Its translation: CATSDRGDLRDGYTF.

This clonotype was detected only once. The chain links TRBV7-9 to TRBJ2-1, with TRBD1 as a possible D gene (5 bases). V was clipped by 4 bases and J by 1 base, with 8 bases between them. Germline V gene sequence: CDR1 SEHNR, CDR2 FQNEAQ (reference sequence). This CDR3 is 14 amino acids long. The CDR3 nucleotides read TGTGCCAGCAGCTGGGGCAGGTCCTACAATGAGCAGTTCTTC. Its protein is CASSWGRSYNEQFF. The full variable domain, its missing parts supplied by reference TRBV7-9 and TRBJ2-1, is DTGVSQNPRHKITKRGQNVTFRCDPISEHNRLYWYRQTLGQGPEFLTYFQNEAQLEKSRLLSDRFSAERPKGSFSTLEIQRTEQGDSAMYLCASSWGRSYNEQFFGPGTRLTVL.

This clonotype was observed many times. The gene calls are TRBV20-1 and TRBJ2-3, with 9 positions matching TRBD2. J gave up 4 bases and V 3 bases, and 5 bases lay outside the gene matches. Germline assignment: CDR1 DFQATT and CDR2 SNEGSKA (reference sequence). The CDR3 is 14 residues long. CDR3 nucleotides: TGCAGTGCTAGTATAGCGGGAGCGGCAGATACGCAGTATTTT. Residues: CSASIAGAADTQYF.

This clonotype has at least ten counts. This rearrangement joins TRBV18 to TRBJ2-1, with D perhaps matching TRBD1 (6 bases). The germline gives CDR1 KGHSH, CDR2 LQKENI. The CDR3 loop spans 15 amino acids. V was shortened by 3 bases and J by 4 bases, with 13 bases between the two germline ends. CDR3 region: CASSPQTGFYNEQFF. Here the CDR3 DNA reads TGTGCCAGCTCACCCCAAACAGGGTTTTACAATGAGCAGTTCTTC.

This clonotype was detected many times. V usage is TRBV7-9 and J usage is TRBJ2-7; TRBD2 is a possible D gene (5 bases). The CDR3 consists of 16 residues. Per germline, CDR1 SEHNR and CDR2 FQNEAQ (reference sequence). V gave up 5 bases and J gave up 0 bases, with 17 bases separating them. For the CDR3, the DNA is TGTGCCAGCAGCGCTTTAGAAGGGCGGGTCTCCTACGAGCAGTACTTC. This codes for CASSALEGRVSYEQYF.

This clonotype was seen at least ten times. The rearrangement joins TRBV2 to TRBJ2-1; 9 bases map to TRBD1. Germline assignment: CDR1 SNHLY and CDR2 FYNNEI. V shed 5 bases, J shed 5 bases, and the junction held 10 bases outside the gene matches. CDR3 size: 16 residues. The DNA for the CDR3 is TGTGCCAGCAGTAGAACATCGGGACAGGGCCACAATGAGCAGTTCTTC. It specifies CASSRTSGQGHNEQFF.

This clonotype was recorded many times. The gene calls are TRBV5-8 and TRBJ2-1; D unresolved. Germline V CDR1 and CDR2: SGHTS, YDEGEE. Between the trimmed V and J ends, which lost 3 bases and 0 bases, there was a span of 13 bases. The CDR3 consists of 16 residues. The CDR3 loop reads CASSSPALSSYNEQFF. As DNA, the CDR3 is TGTGCCAGCAGCTCCCCTGCCCTTAGCTCCTACAATGAGCAGTTCTTC.

This clonotype has a handful of counts. This chain uses TRBV25-1 with TRBJ1-1; tentatively, D is TRBD1 (5 bases). Per the germline V gene, CDR1 is MGHDK and CDR2 is SYGVNS. The V and J ends lost 1 base and 11 bases respectively, with 11 bases between them. This CDR3 has 12 amino acids. CDR3 sequence: CASSELGVGAFF. In nucleotides, the CDR3 is TGTGCCAGCAGTGAATTAGGGGTTGGGGCTTTCTTT.

The CDR3 sequence is CASQYKGYTF. The CDR3 DNA is TGTGCCAGCCAATATAAGGGCTACACCTTC. This chain joins TRBV12-3 or TRBV12-4 and TRBJ1-2; D is uncertain. CDR3 length: 10 amino acids. V shed 8 bases and J shed 8 bases, with 9 bases lying between them.

In its sample, this clonotype was seen many times. The chain recombines TRBV28 with TRBJ2-5; TRBD1 matches at 7 bases. The junction had 4 bases not matched to a gene; V was cut back by 6 bases and J by 0 bases. This CDR3 is built from 14 residues. Germline values: CDR1 MDHEN, CDR2 SYDVKM. Here the CDR3 DNA reads TGTGCCAGCAGCTCGGGACAGCACCAAGAGACCCAGTACTTC. It is translated as CASSSGQHQETQYF.

The chain combines TRBV28 with TRBJ2-6, with D unclear. Germline V gene data show CDR1 as MDHEN and CDR2 as SYDVKM. This CDR3 is built from 17 residues. The V and J ends lost 6 bases and 4 bases respectively, with 19 bases between them. The CDR3 here is CASSHHKPPAGANVLTF. The CDR3 DNA reads as TGTGCCAGCAGCCACCATAAGCCCCCCGCGGGGGCCAACGTCCTGACTTTC. The whole variable domain, filled in from reference TRBV28 and TRBJ2-6, reads DVKVTQSSRYLVKRTGEKVFLECVQDMDHENMFWYRQDPGLGLRLIYFSYDVKMKEKGDIPEGYSVSREKKERFSLILESASTNQTSMYLCASSHHKPPAGANVLTFGAGSRLTVL.

This clonotype was seen a few times. A much bigger clone sits one base away, suggesting this may be a read error. This chain links TRBV6-1 with TRBJ2-7, with TRBD2 identical over 8 bases. V was pared by 7 bases and J by 0 bases, with 5 bases of the junction left unmatched. Looked up from germline, CDR1 is MNHNS and CDR2 is SASEGT. The CDR3 loop spans 14 amino acids. The CDR3 nucleotides are TGTGCCAGCACCTCGGGGGGGAGCTCCTACGAGCAGTACTTC. Encoded protein: CASTSGGSSYEQYF.

This clonotype was picked up many times. The V gene is TRBV30, the J gene TRBJ2-7; 7 bases fit TRBD1. The CDR3 sequence is 14 residues long. Losses at the gene ends were 5 bases for V and 0 bases for J; bases not matched to a gene: 7. The V gene's germline CDR1 is GTSNPN and CDR2 SVGIG (reference sequence). CDR3 region: CAWATGQSSYEQYF. DNA of the CDR3: TGTGCCTGGGCAACGGGACAGAGCTCCTACGAGCAGTACTTC.

This clonotype was counted many times. The chain has TRBV6-5 and TRBJ1-1, with D possibly TRBD1 on 6 matching bases. This CDR3 is built from 15 residues. Germline CDR1 is MNHEY and CDR2 is SVGAGI. V dropped 2 bases and J dropped 5 bases, with 15 bases sitting between them. The CDR3 here is CASSYALGGRTEAFF. The CDR3 DNA sequence: TGTGCCAGCAGTTACGCTCTAGGGGGGCGGACTGAAGCTTTCTTT.

Many counts were recorded for this clonotype. The chain links TRBV20-1 to TRBJ2-1; 7 bases map to TRBD2. The CDR3 loop spans 12 amino acids. V lost 1 base, J lost 7 bases, and 1 base stayed unmatched. Germline-derived CDR1 and CDR2 are DFQATT and SNEGSKA (reference sequence). The CDR3 sequence is CSARGGRNEQFF. Here the CDR3 DNA reads TGCAGTGCTAGAGGCGGGAGAAATGAGCAGTTCTTC.

At least ten counts were recorded for this clonotype. J is TRBJ2-1 and V is TRBV5-1; 7 bases fit TRBD2. The germline V gene has CDR1 SGHRS and CDR2 YFSETQ. The V and J ends lost 4 bases and 10 bases, in that order; junction bases with no gene match: 8. The CDR3 length is 13 residues. For the CDR3, the DNA is TGCGCCAGCAGCCCGGGGGGTAGCCGGGAGCAGTTCTTC. It translates to CASSPGGSREQFF.

V gene TRBV2 combines with J gene TRBJ2-7; unclear D gene. The CDR3 is made up of 13 amino acids. Between the trimmed V and J ends, which lost 8 bases and 0 bases, there was a span of 11 bases. Germline V CDR1 and CDR2: SNHLY, FYNNEI. The CDR3 loop is CASPSRSSYEQYF. The CDR3 DNA reads as TGTGCCAGCCCCAGCAGGAGCTCCTACGAGCAGTACTTC.

This clonotype was counted at least ten times. The chain combines TRBV28 with TRBJ1-1; 12 bases align to TRBD1. Unmatched junction bases numbered 8, after V lost 1 base and J lost 5 bases. The CDR3 sequence is 17 residues long. In germline, CDR1 is MDHEN, CDR2 SYDVKM. The CDR3 reads CASSLFGTGGARTEAFF. In DNA, the CDR3 is TGTGCCAGCAGTTTATTTGGGACAGGGGGCGCGAGGACTGAAGCTTTCTTT.

This clonotype has only a few counts. The V gene is TRBV7-2, the J gene TRBJ2-1; D uncertain. With the DNA end fitting TRBJ2-5 better, the J assignment may be wrong. The germline V gene encodes CDR1 SGHTA and CDR2 FQGNSA. This CDR3 contains 13 residues. CDR3 nucleotide sequence: TGTGCCAGCAGCTTAATCCGAGCAGAGACCCAGTACTTC. It translates to CASSLIRAETQYF.

J is TRBJ1-1 and V is TRBV4-1; D remains ambiguous. There are 13 residues in the CDR3. Trimming pared 4 bases from V and 1 base from J, leaving 7 bases between. Germline assignment: CDR1 MGHRA and CDR2 YSYEKL. The CDR3 region is CASSPRTNTEAFF. CDR3 bases: TGCGCCAGCAGCCCCAGGACGAACACTGAAGCTTTCTTT.

The chain combines TRBV7-6 with TRBJ1-6; D is perhaps TRBD1 (5 bases). V was cut by 5 bases and J by 7 bases, with 15 bases left in between. In germline, CDR1 is SGHVS, CDR2 FNYEAQ. The CDR3 is 15 residues long. CDR3 DNA: TGTGCCAGCAGCCCCGACAGCGTAGGAAATTCACCCCTCCACTTT. Protein sequence: CASSPDSVGNSPLHF.